These 27 T cell receptor beta chains originate from one sample sequenced in a study of Ad26.COV2.S vaccination and SARS-CoV-2 variants. Treatment reported: some 20 received Ad26.COV2.S at low or high dose, single or two shots; 5 received placebo; per-sample allocation not given. At day 63 after the first vaccine or placebo injection, samples were drawn. Clones were sequenced by immunoSEQ multiplex PCR, and TCRdb holds only the in-frame ones, with some missing. The sample has around 300,000 clones, about nine tenths seen once. Sequencing was performed on peripheral blood, taken in a trial of Ad26.COV2.S vaccine versus placebo. The receptors stem from a person aged 18 to 65 who received the Ad26.COV2.S COVID-19 vaccine or a placebo.

The chain combines TRBV6-1 with TRBJ2-7; D remains ambiguous. CDR1 MNHNS and CDR2 SASEGT come from the germline V gene. The CDR3 runs to 13 residues. The V and J ends lost 2 bases and 4 bases respectively, with 9 bases between them. CDR3 coding DNA: TGTGCCAGCAGTGAACCAGCCTCTTACGAGCAGTACTTC. It yields the protein CASSEPASYEQYF.

This clone was seen a few times. The rearrangement links TRBV5-1 to TRBJ1-5; tentatively, D is TRBD1 (5 bases). The germline V gene has CDR1 SGHRS and CDR2 YFSETQ. V lost 4 bases to trimming and J lost 0 bases, with 14 bases between them. The CDR3 loop spans 16 amino acids. DNA for the CDR3: TGCGCCAGCAGCCCCTTTGGAGGGGATAGCAATCAGCCCCAGCATTTT. Protein sequence: CASSPFGGDSNQPQHF.

The CDR3, as DNA: TGTGCCAGCAGCTTGCAGGCTCATAGGCCCCAGCATTTT. As protein: CASSLQAHRPQHF. The rearrangement links TRBV11-2 to TRBJ1-5; the D is unclear. This CDR3 has 13 residues. V lost 3 bases to trimming and J lost 9 bases, with 12 bases between them. Per the germline V gene, CDR1 is SGHAT and CDR2 is FQNNGV. The whole variable domain, remainder taken from reference TRBV11-2 and TRBJ1-5, is EAGVAQSPRYKIIEKRQSVAFWCNPISGHATLYWYQQILGQGPKLLIQFQNNGVVDDSQLPKDRFSAERLKGVDSTLKIQPAKLEDSAVYLCASSLQAHRPQHFGDGTRLSIL.

CDR3 amino acids: CASSFRRMGQGSHSYEQYF. In DNA form, the CDR3 reads TGTGCCAGCAGTTTTCGGCGAATGGGACAGGGGAGCCACTCCTACGAGCAGTACTTC. This rearrangement joins TRBV28 to TRBJ2-7; TRBD1 matches 10 bases. In germline, CDR1 is MDHEN, CDR2 SYDVKM. The CDR3 is made up of 19 amino acids. V was pared by 3 bases and J by 0 bases, with 14 bases of the junction left unmatched.

The V and J genes are TRBV11-1 and TRBJ1-4; D not certain. CDR3 size: 13 residues. Germline CDR1 reads SGHAT; CDR2 reads FQDESV (reference sequence). V gave up 3 bases and J gave up 10 bases, with 12 bases separating them. The CDR3 DNA reads as TGTGCCAGCAGCTTCGGGCCGCCGGGAAAACTGTTTTTT. Amino acids: CASSFGPPGKLFF. The whole variable domain, filled in from reference TRBV11-1 and TRBJ1-4, reads EAEVAQSPRYKITEKSQAVAFWCDPISGHATLYWYRQILGQGPELLVQFQDESVVDDSQLPKDRFSAERLKGVDSTLKIQPAELGDSAMYLCASSFGPPGKLFFGSGTQLSVL.

This clone was observed once. J is TRBJ1-3 and V is TRBV25-1; 10 bases match TRBD1. The trim removed 4 bases at V and 4 bases at J, leaving 10 bases unmatched. The CDR3 length is 17 residues. Germline V gives CDR1 MGHDK, CDR2 SYGVNS. The CDR3 here is CASSVISDRGLGNTIYF. Here the CDR3 DNA reads TGTGCCAGCAGTGTGATTTCTGACAGGGGGCTCGGAAACACCATATATTTT.

CDR3 residues: CASSEGGRITGELFF. CDR3 nucleotide sequence: TGTGCCAGCAGTGAAGGGGGCCGGATCACCGGGGAGCTGTTTTTT. V usage is TRBV6-1 and J usage is TRBJ2-2, with D possibly matching TRBD1 (5 bases). V gave up 1 base and J gave up 4 bases, with 10 bases separating them. The CDR3 length is 15 residues. CDR1 is MNHNS and CDR2 is SASEGT in the germline V gene.

This chain uses TRBV28 with TRBJ2-1; D is ambiguous. The CDR3 is 13 amino acids. CDR1 and CDR2 (germline): MDHEN, SYDVKM. V lost 3 bases, J lost 5 bases, and 8 bases lay in between. The CDR3 protein is CASSFSQNNEQFF. The CDR3 DNA is TGTGCCAGCAGTTTTTCCCAGAACAATGAGCAGTTCTTC.

The chain links TRBV27 to TRBJ2-5; tentative D call: TRBD2 (5 bases). Trimming left V 4 bases short and J 5 bases short, with 11 bases between. The CDR3 has 13 amino acids. The germline gives CDR1 MNHEY, CDR2 SMNVEV (reference sequence). The CDR3 sequence: CASSSPREETQYF. CDR3 sequence (DNA): TGTGCCAGCAGTTCCCCTAGGGAGGAGACCCAGTACTTC.

The chain combines TRBV27 with TRBJ2-3, with D maybe TRBD2 (5 bases). Trimming cost V 0 bases and J 4 bases, with 17 bases left between them. The CDR3 is 17 residues long. Germline assignment: CDR1 MNHEY and CDR2 SMNVEV (reference sequence). CDR3 bases: TGTGCCAGCAGTTTATCAGGGTCCGGAGGTCCTTCAGATACGCAGTATTTT. Its protein is CASSLSGSGGPSDTQYF.

The rearrangement joins TRBV25-1 to TRBJ1-3; no definite D call. Germline loops: CDR1 MGHDK, CDR2 SYGVNS. This CDR3 is built from 17 residues. The V end lost 0 bases, the J end lost 4 bases, and 16 bases lay between the germline ends. The CDR3: CASSEYLGGVGGNTIYF. As DNA, the CDR3 is TGTGCCAGCAGTGAATATTTGGGAGGAGTTGGGGGAAACACCATATATTTT.

This clone was seen a few times. The rearrangement uses TRBV5-4 and TRBJ2-7; TRBD1 agrees at 9 bases. The J segment lost 4 bases and the V segment lost 4 bases, leaving 3 bases of the junction unmatched. This CDR3 has 13 amino acids. Germline lookup yields CDR1 SGHNT and CDR2 YYREEE (reference sequence). The CDR3 coding sequence is TGTGCCAGCAGCCCGACAGGGGGTTACGAGCAGTACTTC. Translating it yields CASSPTGGYEQYF.

The rearrangement uses TRBV29-1 and TRBJ2-7, with 7 bases matching TRBD2. CDR1 and CDR2 from the germline V gene are SQVTM and ANQGSEA. Trimming took 6 bases from V and 3 from J; bases not matched to a gene: 8. The CDR3 runs to 13 residues. CDR3 sequence (DNA): TGCAGCGTCTCCCGAGCGGGGAGCTACGAGCAGTACTTC. The encoded protein is CSVSRAGSYEQYF.

CDR3 in DNA: TGTGCCAGCAGTTATGGCGGGGGGCCGGGGGAGCAGTACTTC. It yields the protein CASSYGGGPGEQYF. The genes are TRBV6-5 and TRBJ2-7, with TRBD2 matching over 8 bases. With 3 bases clipped from V and 7 bases from J, the junction kept 8 bases outside the gene matches. This CDR3 spans 14 amino acids. Germline loops: CDR1 MNHEY, CDR2 SVGAGI.

CDR3 bases: TGTGCCTGGAGTTTGTGGGAGAGGCCATCAGTTGGGGCCAACGTCCTGACTTTC. Translating it yields CAWSLWERPSVGANVLTF. The genes are TRBV30 and TRBJ2-6; D is possibly TRBD2 (5 bases). Germline V gives CDR1 GTSNPN, CDR2 SVGIG (reference sequence). The length of the CDR3 is 18 residues. V shed 2 bases and J shed 3 bases, with 20 bases lying between them.

This chain links TRBV7-2 with TRBJ1-5, with D perhaps TRBD1 (6 bases). The V end lost 1 base, the J end lost 2 bases, and 18 bases lay between the germline ends. Germline V gene sequence: CDR1 SGHTA, CDR2 FQGNSA. CDR3 length equals 18 residues. The CDR3 is CASSLVSGAGTGNQPQHF. CDR3 DNA sequence: TGTGCCAGCAGCTTAGTTTCGGGGGCAGGGACGGGCAATCAGCCCCAGCATTTT.

The J gene is TRBJ2-1, the V gene TRBV9; the match to TRBD2 covers 7 bases. The CDR3 extends over 20 amino acids. In germline, CDR1 is SGDLS, CDR2 YYNGEE. The J segment lost 2 bases and the V segment lost 4 bases, leaving 21 bases of the junction unmatched. CDR3 nucleotide sequence: TGTGCCAGCAGCCCTATGAACCCAGGGAGGGTGAGCGGCGCCTACAATGAGCAGTTCTTC. This sequence encodes CASSPMNPGRVSGAYNEQFF.

The chain is built from TRBV30 and TRBJ1-5; D call uncertain. The CDR3 loop spans 12 amino acids. Germline CDR1 reads GTSNPN; CDR2 reads SVGIG (reference sequence). V was clipped by 4 bases and J by 5 bases, with 9 bases between them. CDR3 sequence: CAWNQDDQPQHF. In DNA form, the CDR3 reads TGTGCCTGGAACCAAGACGATCAGCCCCAGCATTTT.

This clone was seen once. This chain connects TRBV7-9 to TRBJ2-3; TRBD2 aligns across 9 bases. V trimming: 1 base; J trimming: 1 base; junction bases outside the gene matches: 6. The germline CDR1 and CDR2 sequences are SEHNR and FQNEAQ (reference sequence). CDR3 size: 17 residues. The CDR3 here is CASSLGSLAGRTDTQYF. The CDR3 DNA follows: TGTGCCAGCAGCTTAGGATCGCTAGCGGGGCGCACAGATACGCAGTATTTT.

The CDR3 here is CASSLRTGSYEQYF. The CDR3 DNA sequence: TGTGCCAGCAGCTTACGGACAGGATCCTACGAGCAGTACTTC. The chain employs TRBV13 and TRBJ2-7, with TRBD1 identical over 7 bases. V gave up 2 bases and J gave up 1 base; unmatched junction bases: 2. The CDR3 is made up of 14 amino acids. CDR1 and CDR2 from the germline V gene are PRHDT and FYEKMQ (reference sequence).

The chain carries TRBV6-5 and TRBJ1-4; maybe TRBD1 (5 bases). Germline V gives CDR1 MNHEY, CDR2 SVGAGI. This CDR3 has 12 amino acids. V lost 9 bases and J 8 bases, leaving 13 bases between the germline ends. The CDR3 loop is CASGGTDEKLFF. The CDR3 DNA reads TGTGCCAGTGGCGGGACCGACGAAAAACTGTTTTTT.

This rearrangement joins TRBV7-3 to TRBJ1-3, with D possibly being TRBD1 (5 bases). The CDR3 runs 15 residues. The V gene lost 6 bases and the J gene lost 5 bases, with 17 bases spanning the gap. CDR1 and CDR2 from the germline V gene are SGHTA and FQGTGA. CDR3 nucleotide sequence: TGTGCCAGCAGTACGACGGGGGATAACAGAAACACCATATATTTT. Translating it yields CASSTTGDNRNTIYF.

The chain links TRBV7-2 to TRBJ1-2; a possible D gene is TRBD1 (6 bases). CDR3 length: 12 residues. CDR1 is SGHTA, CDR2 FQGNSA, per germline. The germline V and J ends were trimmed by 4 bases and 3 bases, with 6 bases remaining between them. The CDR3 protein is CASSYRDYGYTF. The CDR3 nucleotides read TGTGCCAGCAGCTACAGGGACTATGGCTACACCTTC.

As to this clone: At one of its ends the junction is not consistent with the germline gene, which may arise from a read error. The rearrangement uses TRBV7-7 and TRBJ2-1, with TRBD2 matching over 9 bases. CDR3 length equals 13 residues. Germline V gene data show CDR1 as SSHAT and CDR2 as FNYEAQ (reference sequence). The CDR3 region has the DNA TGTGCTAGCAGCCTCGCGGGGGGGAATGAGCAGTTCTTC. Translated: CASSLAGGNEQFF.

This clone was found once. The V gene is TRBV7-9, the J gene TRBJ2-3, with 8 bases lining up with TRBD2. Germline V CDR1 and CDR2: SEHNR, FQNEAQ (reference sequence). V lost 2 bases and J lost 2; bases outside the gene matches: 12. The CDR3 totals 18 residues. The CDR3 DNA reads as TGTGCCAGCAGCTTACCCCGACTAGCGACACTCGACACAGATACGCAGTATTTT. It yields the protein CASSLPRLATLDTDTQYF.

The V call is TRBV12-3 or TRBV12-4, the J call TRBJ1-1, with a possible D match to TRBD1 (5 bases). Trimming left V 3 bases short and J 6 bases short, with 11 bases between. CDR3 size: 13 residues. The CDR3 sequence: CASSLWQGAEAFF. DNA for the CDR3: TGTGCCAGCAGTTTGTGGCAGGGAGCTGAAGCTTTCTTT.

V is TRBV5-4 and J is TRBJ1-2, with D uncertain. Per germline, CDR1 SGHNT and CDR2 YYREEE (reference sequence). This CDR3 comprises 16 residues. Deletions cut 0 bases from V and 1 base from J, with 13 bases between. The CDR3 DNA follows: TGTGCCAGCAGCTTGGGAAGCCCAACAAGTAACTATGGCTACACCTTC. It specifies CASSLGSPTSNYGYTF.